Sequencing of this T cell receptor (beta chain) was carried out in a study of technical replicates of blood from a handful of donors. Assay: immunoSEQ multiplex PCR; the TCRdb copy retains only in-frame clones and omits some. The table lists 12,000 or so clones, approximately 86% of them singletons. CDR1 and CDR2 (germline): SGHRS, YFSETQ. V was pared by 6 bases and J by 5 bases, with 11 bases of the junction left unmatched. This CDR3 has 15 amino acids. The chain has TRBV5-1 and TRBJ2-1, with 7 bases identical to TRBD2. The specimen was PBMCs. This sequence originates from a human donor in good health. The CDR3 DNA is TGCGCCAGCACCTCTCAAGCGGGAAAGAACAATGAGCAGTTCTTC. Its translation: CASTSQAGKNNEQFF.